This T cell receptor beta chain was captured by sequencing in a study of preoperative IRX-2 immunotherapy in early breast cancer (dated by TCRdb to about 2019). To prepare the library, the immunoSEQ multiplex PCR assay was applied. TCRdb's version of the immuneACCESS table is confined to in-frame rearrangements and falls short of the full clone set. An unresolved V gene accounts for under half of the shortfall where checked; the remainder is of unknown origin. In all, the sample holds about 42,000 clones, and roughly 80% of those were seen once. The ten top clones hold roughly 1.2% of the sample. This clone showed up just once. It has no known antigen specificity. Per-base quality was not reported, and no clone a single base away is much larger than it. The germline V gene supplies CDR1 MNHGY and CDR2 SAAAGT. V is cut by 7 bases and J by 5 bases, and the space between the germline ends is 9 bases. The CDR3 covers 12 residues, taking in both the cysteine and the phenylalanine. The only DNA kept is the CDR3, 36 bases in frame from the first base.

Reading the label with the study, this specimen's treatment or condition is: preoperative locoregional IRX-2 cytokine immunotherapy. The samples were obtained from a phase Ib study in which preoperative, locoregional IRX-2 cytokine immunotherapy intended to prime immune responses was tested. Before surgery, IRX-2 was given to the donors, who were patients with early-stage breast cancer. This TCR came from a human donor with breast cancer. The chain joins TRBV6-8 to TRBJ1-5; the D gene cannot be resolved reliably. Sequences were derived from tumor tissue, sampled after IRX-2 immunotherapy. The bases are TGTGCCAGCAACAGCCAAGATCAGCCCCAGCATTTT. Translated, this is CASNSQDQPQHF.